The clone carrying this T cell receptor (beta chain) was picked up many times. As yet, its antigen is unknown. At least 7 million PBMCs were isolated per sample. Extraction of total RNA produced a minimum of 5 micrograms from each sample. Using a J-beta primer mix together with a sample-barcoded 5' primer, a second PCR was run for roughly 6 to 11 cycles. Per sample, CDR3-containing paired-end reads numbered at least 2.5 million. TCRdb analysed the 5' RACE reads with MiXCR anew, one entry per CDR3 protein. The top ten clones hold 25% to 35% of a sample with about 680,000 distinct CDR3 sequences, 49% of them seen once. The data were obtained in a study of blood T cells in healthy people across ages. General study results and limits: Percentage of naive T cells showed a strong correlation with TCR beta diversity.

Trimming removed 2 bases from V and 4 bases from J, with 12 bases in between. This CDR3 comprises 16 residues. Germline loops: CDR1 MGHDK, CDR2 SYGVNS. Sequenced: blood. V usage is TRBV25-1 and J usage is TRBJ2-6; maybe TRBD2 (6 bases). This TCR came from a woman aged 55-69 years in good health. CDR3 sequence: CASSEGGESGANVLTF. DNA of the CDR3: TGTGCCAGCAGTGAAGGAGGGGAAAGCGGGGCCAACGTCCTGACTTTC.